Following are 25 T cell receptor beta chains from one sample sequenced in a study of OX40 agonist ivuxolimab in advanced cancers. Sequencing used immunoSEQ multiplex PCR; TCRdb keeps in-frame clones, though not all of them. This sample carries some 40,000 clones, around 80% of them seen once, and the ten largest clones take around 12%. Material: CD4+ or CD8+ T cells sorted from blood, obtained in a trial of the OX40 agonist ivuxolimab. The receptors here all came from an adult with an advanced solid tumor such as melanoma, head and neck, liver or kidney cancer.

The chain has TRBV6-6 and TRBJ2-7; the D is unclear. The CDR3 has 12 residues. Germline CDR1 MNHNY, CDR2 SVGAGI (reference sequence). V lost 6 bases to trimming and J lost 2 bases, with 8 bases between them. CDR3 amino acids: CASSGSAYEQYF. The DNA of the CDR3 is TGTGCCAGCAGCGGGTCAGCCTACGAGCAGTACTTC.

The chain uses TRBV7-9 and TRBJ2-5, with unresolved D. Germline V gene sequence: CDR1 SEHNR, CDR2 FQNEAQ (reference sequence). There are 12 residues in the CDR3. Trimming removed 5 bases at V and 7 bases at J, with 11 bases between. The CDR3 DNA reads TGTGCCAGCAGCCCAGACGCCGGGACCCAGTACTTC. Translating gives CASSPDAGTQYF.

The CDR3 DNA follows: TGTGCCAGTAGTATATCTGAGGGGTCTGGAAACACCATATATTTT. It specifies CASSISEGSGNTIYF. The chain is built from TRBV19 and TRBJ1-3; D is possibly TRBD1 (5 bases). Germline CDR1 is LNHDA and CDR2 is SQIVND (reference sequence). The CDR3 covers 15 residues. V was clipped by 2 bases and J by 1 base, with 9 bases between them.

This clone was seen more than once but under ten times. The V call is TRBV28, the J call TRBJ2-7; a weak D match, TRBD1 (5 bases). The CDR3 runs to 15 residues. The V end lost 2 bases, the J end lost 7 bases, and 18 bases lay between the germline ends. Germline V lookup: CDR1 MDHEN, CDR2 SYDVKM. The CDR3 spells CASSLDPGNSGEQYF. DNA of the CDR3: TGTGCCAGCAGTTTAGATCCAGGGAACTCTGGGGAGCAGTACTTC.

V gene TRBV6-1 combines with J gene TRBJ1-4, with D possibly TRBD1 on 6 matching bases. Germline-derived CDR1 and CDR2 are MNHNS and SASEGT. V was pared by 2 bases and J by 3 bases, with 16 bases between. The CDR3 runs to 17 residues. The CDR3 loop reads CASSESVGGLSNEKLFF. For the CDR3, the DNA is TGTGCCAGCAGTGAAAGTGTAGGGGGGCTGTCTAATGAAAAACTGTTTTTT.

V usage is TRBV28 and J usage is TRBJ2-7; the D is unclear. Looked up from germline, CDR1 is MDHEN and CDR2 is SYDVKM. With 8 bases removed from V and 0 bases from J, the gap between germline ends came to 8 bases. This CDR3 spans 12 amino acids. The CDR3 bases are TGTGCCAGCGGTTATATCTCCTACGAGCAGTACTTC. It is translated as CASGYISYEQYF.

The J gene is TRBJ1-1, the V gene TRBV28, with D tentatively TRBD1 (5 bases). The CDR3 runs to 14 residues. V lost 6 bases, J lost 1 base, and 12 bases lay in between. The germline V gene encodes CDR1 MDHEN and CDR2 SYDVKM. The CDR3 nucleotides read TGTGCCAGCAGGGCGGGACGGCCGAACACTGAAGCTTTCTTT. Amino acids: CASRAGRPNTEAFF.

The chain carries TRBV11-1 and TRBJ2-1, with TRBD2 matching over 9 bases. The CDR3 covers 16 residues. CDR1 is SGHAT and CDR2 is FQDESV in the germline V gene (reference sequence). Losses at the gene ends were 2 bases for V and 7 bases for J; bases not matched to a gene: 9. The CDR3 nucleotides are TGTGCCAGCAGCTTAAGGCGGGAGGGCCCTCGAAATGAGCAGTTCTTC. Its protein is CASSLRREGPRNEQFF.

The J gene is TRBJ2-3, the V gene TRBV28, with 8 bases lining up with TRBD1. V lost 10 bases to trimming and J lost 14 bases; unmatched junction nucleotides: 11. From germline, CDR1 is MDHEN and CDR2 SYDVKM. This CDR3 contains 11 residues. This CDR3 reads CATDSGTGRYF. CDR3 DNA: TGTGCCACCGACTCCGGGACAGGACGGTATTTT.

This clone was seen a few times. This chain links TRBV5-1 with TRBJ2-3; D is perhaps TRBD2 (6 bases). Between the trimmed V and J ends, which lost 4 bases and 4 bases, there was a span of 13 bases. The CDR3 is 14 residues long. Looked up from germline, CDR1 is SGHRS and CDR2 is YFSETQ. The chain's CDR3 is CASSPAGLSDTQYF. In DNA, the CDR3 is TGCGCCAGCAGCCCTGCGGGGCTTTCAGATACGCAGTATTTT. The whole variable domain, remainder taken from reference TRBV5-1 and TRBJ2-3, is KAGVTQTPRYLIKTRGQQVTLSCSPISGHRSVSWYQQTPGQGLQFLFEYFSETQRNKGNFPGRFSGRQFSNSRSEMNVSTLELGDSALYLCASSPAGLSDTQYFGPGTRLTVL.

V gene TRBV5-1 combines with J gene TRBJ1-2; D possibly corresponds to TRBD1 (6 bases). Germline assignment: CDR1 SGHRS and CDR2 YFSETQ. The CDR3 spans 17 residues. V was shortened by 0 bases and J by 6 bases, with 21 bases between the two germline ends. The CDR3 is CASSLAGEGGPWNGYTF. CDR3 coding DNA: TGCGCCAGCAGCTTGGCGGGGGAAGGGGGACCCTGGAATGGCTACACCTTC.

The chain couples TRBV11-2 to TRBJ2-5; D is ambiguous. CDR3 length: 14 residues. With 2 bases removed from V and 3 bases from J, the gap between germline ends came to 10 bases. The germline CDR1 and CDR2 sequences are SGHAT and FQNNGV. The CDR3 loop reads CASSLPPHEETQYF. DNA for the CDR3: TGTGCCAGCAGCTTACCCCCCCACGAAGAGACCCAGTACTTC.

There are a few counts of this clone. The chain joins TRBV30 to TRBJ2-3; 10 bases agree with TRBD1. V was clipped by 6 bases and J by 2 bases; unmatched bases: 17. In germline, CDR1 is GTSNPN, CDR2 SVGIG (reference sequence). This CDR3 spans 18 amino acids. The CDR3 region is CACPGQGTGGRPTDTQYF. CDR3 DNA sequence: TGTGCCTGCCCGGGACAGGGGACGGGTGGTCGGCCCACAGATACGCAGTATTTT.

The chain joins TRBV5-1 to TRBJ2-7; TRBD2 matches 11 bases. Trimming at V came to 4 bases and at J to 3 bases, leaving 6 bases not matched to a gene. The CDR3 has 15 amino acids. Germline loops: CDR1 SGHRS, CDR2 YFSETQ. CDR3 in DNA: TGCGCCAGCAGCCAATCACTAGCGGGAGTCTACGAGCAGTACTTC. This translates into CASSQSLAGVYEQYF.

The V call is TRBV10-3, the J call TRBJ1-2; tentatively, D is TRBD1 (6 bases). The CDR3 sequence is 19 residues long. CDR1 and CDR2 from the germline V gene are ENHRY and SYGVKD. The V and J ends lost 6 bases and 4 bases respectively, with 30 bases between them. The CDR3 DNA reads as TGTGCCATCAGAGGGGGACCCGGGCGCGATGCTGAGATTAGCTATGGCTACACCTTC. It encodes CAIRGGPGRDAEISYGYTF.

This clone was picked up one time. CDR3 in amino acids: CASSEKPYNEQFF. CDR3 coding DNA: TGTGCCAGCAGTGAAAAACCGTACAATGAGCAGTTCTTC. The rearrangement uses TRBV2 and TRBJ2-1; D is ambiguous. CDR3 length: 13 amino acids. Germline values: CDR1 SNHLY, CDR2 FYNNEI. V was shortened by 2 bases and J by 4 bases, with 6 bases between the two germline ends.

Comment on this clone: A much larger clonotype is one base distant, so this may be a read error. The chain couples TRBV7-8 to TRBJ1-5, with D unclear. CDR1 and CDR2 from the germline V gene are SGHVS and FQNEAQ. The CDR3 loop spans 13 amino acids. Deletions cut 0 bases from V and 6 bases from J, with 6 bases between. DNA of the CDR3: TGTGCCAGCAGCTTAGCTGAGGTTCAGCCCCAGCATTTT. Encoded protein: CASSLAEVQPQHF.

The chain has TRBV2 and TRBJ1-4; tentatively, D is TRBD1 (6 bases). Germline CDR1 is SNHLY and CDR2 is FYNNEI. The germline V and J ends were trimmed by 7 bases and 2 bases, with 14 bases remaining between them. The CDR3 totals 15 residues. The CDR3 region is CASKQDRLTNEKLFF. Here the CDR3 DNA reads TGTGCCAGCAAGCAAGACAGGCTCACTAATGAAAAACTGTTTTTT.

The rearrangement joins TRBV7-2 to TRBJ2-7; no clear D gene. CDR1 is SGHTA, CDR2 FQGNSA, per germline. Trimming pared 5 bases from V and 2 bases from J, leaving 13 bases between. The CDR3 extends over 14 amino acids. CDR3: CASSPSPGPYEQYF. CDR3 nucleotide sequence: TGTGCCAGCAGCCCGTCTCCAGGACCCTACGAGCAGTACTTC.

The rearrangement links TRBV5-1 to TRBJ2-2; D gene uncertain. The length of the CDR3 is 13 residues. Deletions cut 2 bases from V and 7 bases from J, with 9 bases between. The germline gives CDR1 SGHRS, CDR2 YFSETQ. CDR3 protein: CASSLYSFGELFF. CDR3 sequence (DNA): TGCGCCAGCAGCTTATACTCCTTCGGGGAGCTGTTTTTT.

The V gene is TRBV10-3, the J gene TRBJ1-1; D remains unclear. V was trimmed by 6 bases and J by 1 base, leaving 3 bases between them. This CDR3 is 11 amino acids long. Germline V gives CDR1 ENHRY, CDR2 SYGVKD. The CDR3 region has the DNA TGTGCCATCAGCAAGAACACTGAAGCTTTCTTT. Protein: CAISKNTEAFF.

This clone was found a few times. The chain carries TRBV9 and TRBJ1-2; no definite D call. The CDR3 extends over 11 amino acids. Trimming removed 4 bases from V and 3 bases from J, with 4 bases in between. Per germline, CDR1 SGDLS and CDR2 YYNGEE. CDR3 sequence reads: CASSTDYGYTF. Here the CDR3 DNA reads TGTGCCAGCAGCACCGACTATGGCTACACCTTC. Combining the CDR3 with reference TRBV9 and TRBJ1-2 gives the whole variable domain DSGVTQTPKHLITATGQRVTLRCSPRSGDLSVYWYQQSLDQGLQFLIQYYNGEERAKGNILERFSAQQFPDLHSELNLSSLELGDSALYFCASSTDYGYTFGSGTRLTVV.

This chain links TRBV11-2 with TRBJ2-1, with a weak D call TRBD2 (6 bases). The germline V gene has CDR1 SGHAT and CDR2 FQNNGV. The CDR3 sequence is 14 residues long. The V end was cut by 5 bases, the J end by 7 bases, with 15 bases between. CDR3 residues: CASSPPRAGNEQFF. In DNA, the CDR3 is TGTGCCAGCAGCCCCCCTCGGGCGGGGAATGAGCAGTTCTTC.

This chain joins TRBV18 and TRBJ2-1, with TRBD1 matching over 8 bases. The CDR3 has 13 residues. CDR1 and CDR2 from the germline V gene are KGHSH and LQKENI. Trimming at V came to 3 bases and at J to 10 bases, leaving 5 bases not matched to a gene. The CDR3 bases are TGTGCCAGCTCACCCCCGACAGGGGAGGAGCAGTTCTTC. Translating gives CASSPPTGEEQFF.

V is TRBV20-1 and J is TRBJ1-4; D unresolved. The V gene's germline CDR1 is DFQATT and CDR2 SNEGSKA (reference sequence). The CDR3 is made up of 11 amino acids. Trimming removed 6 bases at V and 10 bases at J, with 12 bases between. The CDR3 DNA follows: TGCAGTGCCGCCCCTACGGGAAAACTGTTTTTT. Its translation: CSAAPTGKLFF.